Following are 29 T cell receptor beta chains from one sample sequenced in a study of Graves' ophthalmopathy and Graves' hyperthyroidism. Beta-chain TCR CDR3 regions were amplified from RNA transcripts. HTBI primers served in a first-round RT-PCR, which a second-round multiplex PCR followed. Via MiXCR, TCRdb re-called the multiplex PCR reads, giving one row per CDR3 protein. The sample includes about 660,000 distinct CDR3 sequences, over 40% of them seen just once. Sequencing was performed on peripheral blood. All receptors come from an adult man with Graves' ophthalmopathy.

This clonotype appeared a few times. The chain combines TRBV19 with TRBJ1-1; D remains unclear. The CDR3 contains 14 residues. V lost 6 bases and J 1 base, leaving 12 bases between the germline ends. Germline assignment: CDR1 LNHDA and CDR2 SQIVND (reference sequence). CDR3 amino acids: CASSPLHANTEAFF. The CDR3 nucleotides read TGTGCCAGTAGCCCCCTACATGCGAACACTGAAGCTTTCTTT. Drawing the rest from reference TRBV19 and TRBJ1-1, the complete variable domain is DGGITQSPKYLFRKEGQNVTLSCEQNLNHDAMYWYRQDPGQGLRLIYYSQIVNDFQKGDIAEGYSVSREKKESFPLTVTSAQKNPTAFYLCASSPLHANTEAFFGQGTRLTVV.

This clonotype was observed a few times. The chain employs TRBV7-2 and TRBJ1-2; perhaps TRBD1 as D (6 bases). The germline V gene has CDR1 SGHTA and CDR2 FQGNSA. The V end was cut by 3 bases, the J end by 4 bases, with 21 bases between. The CDR3 is 17 residues long. The CDR3 sequence: CASSFIPLPGHLYGYTF. The CDR3 DNA follows: TGTGCCAGCAGCTTTATACCGCTTCCGGGACACCTCTATGGCTACACCTTC.

This clonotype was seen repeatedly, ten times or more. The CDR3 DNA sequence: TGTGCCAGCAGCTTAGCGACCGCAGGGGCGGAGACCCAGTACTTC. It specifies CASSLATAGAETQYF. V and J are TRBV7-9 and TRBJ2-5, with D possibly being TRBD1 (6 bases). Germline CDR1 SEHNR, CDR2 FQNEAQ (reference sequence). V was pared by 0 bases and J by 5 bases, with 13 bases between. This CDR3 is 15 amino acids long.

Many counts were recorded for this clonotype. V is TRBV24-1 and J is TRBJ1-1, with TRBD1 as a possible D gene (5 bases). The germline CDR1 and CDR2 sequences are KGHDR and SFDVKD. V lost 4 bases, J lost 7 bases, and 6 bases lay in between. The CDR3 is 11 residues long. The CDR3 coding sequence is TGTGCCACCAGTGAGGGGCTTGAAGCTTTCTTT. Its protein is CATSEGLEAFF.

In its sample, this clonotype was seen many times. The chain links TRBV2 to TRBJ1-5, with 7 bases aligning to TRBD1. CDR3 length equals 14 residues. Per the germline V gene, CDR1 is SNHLY and CDR2 is FYNNEI. The junction had 8 bases not matched to a gene; V was cut back by 9 bases and J by 3 bases. CDR3 nucleotide sequence: TGTGCCAGTTCTTGGACAGGAAACAATCAGCCCCAGCATTTT. Encoded protein: CASSWTGNNQPQHF.

This clonotype was detected many times. The gene calls are TRBV7-3 and TRBJ1-1, with D possibly being TRBD1 (6 bases). This CDR3 comprises 14 residues. Germline CDR1 is SGHTA and CDR2 is FQGTGA. Trimming removed 1 base from V and 5 bases from J, with 11 bases in between. The CDR3 loop reads CASSLSAGETEAFF. The CDR3 nucleotides read TGTGCCAGCAGCTTAAGTGCAGGGGAAACTGAAGCTTTCTTT. Full variable domain (remainder filled in from reference TRBV7-3 and TRBJ1-1): GAGVSQTPSNKVTEKGKYVELRCDPISGHTALYWYRQSLGQGPEFLIYFQGTGAADDSGLPNDRFFAVRPEGSVSTLKIQRTERGDSAVYLCASSLSAGETEAFFGQGTRLTVV.

With respect to this clonotype: This may stem from a read error, because a much larger clone lies one nucleotide away. V gene TRBV11-1 combines with J gene TRBJ1-5; possible D gene TRBD1, 6 bases. The germline gives CDR1 SGHAT, CDR2 FQDESV (reference sequence). This CDR3 spans 14 amino acids. The CDR3 sequence: CASSAGQLNLPQHF. The CDR3 DNA is TGTGCCAGCAGCGCCGGACAGCTCAATCTGCCCCAGCATTTT. The full variable domain, in which reference TRBV11-1 and TRBJ1-5 provide the parts outside the CDR3, is EAEVAQSPRYKITEKSQAVAFWCDPISGHATLYWYRQILGQGPELLVQFQDESVVDDSQLPKDRFSAERLKGVDSTLKIQPAELGDSAMYLCASSAGQLNLPQHFGDGTRLSIL.

The chain is built from TRBV12-3 or TRBV12-4 and TRBJ1-6; no reliable D call. CDR3 length equals 17 residues. The ends were cut back, 6 bases at V and 7 bases at J, with 22 bases in the middle. In DNA form, the CDR3 reads TGTGCCAGCAGCCCCATGGGCCCTCGCGGAAAGAATTCACCCCTCCACTTT. Translating it yields CASSPMGPRGKNSPLHF.

This chain links TRBV5-1 with TRBJ2-3; D possibly corresponds to TRBD2 (7 bases). Germline lookup yields CDR1 SGHRS and CDR2 YFSETQ. Trimming left V 4 bases short and J 1 base short, with 10 bases between. This CDR3 is 14 amino acids long. The CDR3 loop reads CASSTGGRTDTQYF. CDR3 nucleotides: TGCGCCAGCAGCACGGGGGGCCGCACAGATACGCAGTATTTT.

This chain uses TRBV20-1 with TRBJ2-7; 8 bases fit TRBD2. The germline CDR1 and CDR2 sequences are DFQATT and SNEGSKA (reference sequence). J was trimmed by 7 bases and V by 3 bases; bases with no gene match: 14. The CDR3 extends over 15 amino acids. The CDR3 loop is CSASESLTPGGEQYF. CDR3 nucleotides: TGCAGTGCTAGTGAAAGCCTAACTCCGGGGGGGGAGCAGTACTTC.

This clonotype was found many times. This chain joins TRBV12-3 or TRBV12-4 and TRBJ1-5, with D uncertain. The CDR3 runs 15 residues. Deletions cut 2 bases from V and 2 bases from J, with 10 bases between. CDR3 DNA: TGTGCCAGCAGTTTATTCATCGGACGCAATCAGCCCCAGCATTTT. Translating gives CASSLFIGRNQPQHF.

This chain connects TRBV20-1 to TRBJ1-3; no clear D. This CDR3 spans 12 amino acids. Germline assignment: CDR1 DFQATT and CDR2 SNEGSKA (reference sequence). Trimming took off 2 bases at V and 3 bases at J, with 5 bases between the two ends. The chain's CDR3 is CSARMDGNTIYF. The CDR3, as DNA: TGCAGTGCTAGAATGGATGGAAACACCATATATTTT.

The chain recombines TRBV29-1 with TRBJ1-2; 10 bases align to TRBD1. There are 14 residues in the CDR3. In germline, CDR1 is SQVTM, CDR2 ANQGSEA. The V and J ends lost 2 bases and 4 bases, in that order; junction bases with no gene match: 4. CDR3 region: CSVEWRDRGYGYTF. For the CDR3, the DNA is TGCAGCGTTGAATGGAGGGACAGGGGCTATGGCTACACCTTC.

This clonotype was counted ten times or more. Written as DNA, the CDR3 is TGTGCCAGCAGCCCTACAGGTGTCAACGAGCAGTACTTC. Its translation: CASSPTGVNEQYF. This chain uses TRBV11-2 with TRBJ2-7, with a weak D call TRBD1 (5 bases). The ends were cut back, 5 bases at V and 5 bases at J, with 13 bases in the middle. CDR3 length: 13 residues. Germline CDR1 and CDR2: SGHAT and FQNNGV.

On this clonotype: This may be a read error: a much more frequent sequence differs by one nucleotide. The chain joins TRBV29-1 to TRBJ2-3; D is unresolved. The germline CDR1 and CDR2 sequences are SQVTM and ANQGSEA. The length of the CDR3 is 12 residues. CDR3 in DNA: TGCAGCGTGAGGCATGGCACAGATGCGCAGTATTTT. Amino acids: CSVRHGTDAQYF.

At least ten counts were recorded for this clonotype. The chain combines TRBV7-2 with TRBJ2-2; D not certain. The CDR3 is 17 residues long. Germline-derived CDR1 and CDR2 are SGHTA and FQGNSA. V was trimmed by 0 bases and J by 3 bases, leaving 14 bases between them. The CDR3 bases are TGTGCCAGCAGCTTAGCAGGGATCGGACGGTACACCGGGGAGCTGTTTTTT. Its protein product is CASSLAGIGRYTGELFF.

This clonotype was counted many times. This chain connects TRBV24-1 to TRBJ2-2; D ambiguous. The CDR3 runs 15 residues. The germline V and J ends were trimmed by 5 bases and 0 bases, with 9 bases remaining between them. Germline values: CDR1 KGHDR, CDR2 SFDVKD. The CDR3 nucleotides are TGTGCCACCAGTGGAGCACTCGCGAACACCGGGGAGCTGTTTTTT. It is translated as CATSGALANTGELFF.

The CDR3 DNA sequence: TGCAGCGCTAATAGCGGGAGGGACAGGGGTCTCGGGTACACCGGGGAGCTGTTTTTT. It yields the protein CSANSGRDRGLGYTGELFF. V is TRBV29-1 and J is TRBJ2-2; weak D call: TRBD2 (11 bases). Germline V gene data show CDR1 as SQVTM and CDR2 as ANQGSEA. The CDR3 covers 19 residues. The V and J ends lost 7 bases and 3 bases respectively, with 30 bases between them.

The chain joins TRBV29-1 to TRBJ2-5; a weak D match, TRBD1 (6 bases). The V gene lost 6 bases and the J gene lost 2 bases, with 10 bases spanning the gap. CDR1 and CDR2 from the germline V gene are SQVTM and ANQGSEA. The CDR3 covers 12 residues. The CDR3 DNA sequence: TGCAGCGTCTCAGGGGCTCAAGAGACCCAGTACTTC. Protein product: CSVSGAQETQYF.

J is TRBJ2-5 and V is TRBV5-6, with 11 bases that match TRBD2. Germline trimming cut 1 base from V and 5 bases from J; bases unmatched to any gene: 7. The CDR3 has 16 amino acids. Germline loops: CDR1 SGHDT, CDR2 YYEEEE. This CDR3 is CASSLLTSGIGETQYF. CDR3 coding DNA: TGTGCCAGCAGCTTGCTGACTAGCGGGATCGGGGAGACCCAGTACTTC.

V is TRBV9 and J is TRBJ1-1; unclear D gene. Trimming shortened V by 10 bases and J by 1 base, and 11 bases separated the two germline ends. Germline V gene data show CDR1 as SGDLS and CDR2 as YYNGEE. This CDR3 is built from 12 residues. The CDR3 loop reads CAWSWANTEAFF. CDR3 sequence (DNA): TGTGCCTGGAGTTGGGCGAACACTGAAGCTTTCTTT.

The V and J genes are TRBV11-2 and TRBJ1-3, with 8 bases aligning to TRBD1. This CDR3 has 13 amino acids. Germline-derived CDR1 and CDR2 are SGHAT and FQNNGV. The CDR3 sequence: CARRTGTGNTIYF. For the CDR3, the DNA is TGTGCTAGGCGGACAGGGACTGGAAACACCATATATTTT.

This clonotype came up many times. The gene calls are TRBV19 and TRBJ1-2; the D gene is possibly TRBD1 (6 bases). CDR3 length: 15 amino acids. V lost 3 bases, J lost 5 bases, and 16 bases lay in between. The germline CDR1 and CDR2 sequences are LNHDA and SQIVND (reference sequence). In nucleotides, the CDR3 is TGTGCCAGTAGTATCGAAGTGAACAGGGTTTATGGCTACACCTTC. This gives the protein CASSIEVNRVYGYTF.

This clonotype occurred many times. The chain links TRBV29-1 to TRBJ2-7; no clear D gene. The DNA end is more similar to TRBJ2-1, so the J call may be wrong. This CDR3 is 10 amino acids long. Germline V gives CDR1 SQVTM, CDR2 ANQGSEA. The DNA for the CDR3 is TGCAGCGTTGGGGGCAATGAGCAGTTCTTC. Protein sequence: CSVGGNEQFF.

The V call is TRBV19, the J call TRBJ2-1; 7 nucleotides agree with TRBD2. Germline CDR1 and CDR2: LNHDA and SQIVND (reference sequence). Unmatched junction bases numbered 4, after V lost 4 bases and J lost 4 bases. CDR3 size: 14 residues. CDR3 loop: CASSNWTSYNEQFF. The CDR3 nucleotides read TGTGCCAGTAGTAACTGGACTAGTTACAATGAGCAGTTCTTC.

The chain has TRBV29-1 and TRBJ1-1; D remains unclear. In germline, CDR1 is SQVTM, CDR2 ANQGSEA. The ends were cut back, 8 bases at V and 1 base at J, with 11 bases in the middle. The CDR3 totals 12 residues. CDR3 coding DNA: TGCAGCTTGGTGGGCGCGAACACTGAAGCTTTCTTT. Amino acid sequence: CSLVGANTEAFF.

This clonotype occurred many times. The CDR3 nucleotides read TGCGCCAGCAGTCGACAGGGAAATAATTCACCCCTCCACTTT. It codes for CASSRQGNNSPLHF. The V call is TRBV4-1, the J call TRBJ1-6; 7 bases fit TRBD1. Germline values: CDR1 MGHRA, CDR2 YSYEKL. With 6 bases clipped from V and 5 bases from J, the junction kept 4 bases outside the gene matches. The length of the CDR3 is 14 residues.

This clonotype was found a few times. This rearrangement joins TRBV27 to TRBJ2-5, with 12 bases that match TRBD1. This CDR3 contains 15 residues. Per germline, CDR1 MNHEY and CDR2 SMNVEV (reference sequence). V was pared by 6 bases and J by 5 bases, with 7 bases of the junction left unmatched. CDR3 DNA: TGTGCCAGCAGCGGGGACAGGGGGCGCTTGGAGACCCAGTACTTC. It yields the protein CASSGDRGRLETQYF.

This clonotype was detected many times. The chain combines TRBV11-3 with TRBJ2-7, with 8 bases identical to TRBD1. Germline CDR1 and CDR2: SGHNT and YENEEA. The CDR3 spans 13 residues. V shed 5 bases and J 3 bases; nucleotides not matched to a gene: 3. The DNA for the CDR3 is TGTGCCAGCAGCACCGGACAGGGCTACGAGCAGTACTTC. It encodes CASSTGQGYEQYF.